These 20 T cell receptor beta chains were sequenced from one sample in a study of cytomegalovirus exposure and HLA in healthy donors. Vbeta (60) and Jbeta (13) primers were used in the PCR. Sequenced by immunoSEQ multiplex PCR; TCRdb stores in-frame clones only, minus some. The sample has 90,000 to 100,000 clones, roughly 70% seen once. What was sequenced was PBMCs. The receptors come from a man aged 50 to 60 in good health and CMV-seronegative.

The V and J genes are TRBV11-2 and TRBJ2-7, with TRBD1 as a possible D gene (6 bases). Trimming stripped 0 bases from V and 7 bases from J, with 19 bases between. The CDR3 runs to 16 residues. Germline V CDR1 and CDR2: SGHAT, FQNNGV. The CDR3 coding sequence is TGTGCCAGCAGCTTAGATCAGGGGACAATCTATCGGGAGCAGTACTTC. Its protein is CASSLDQGTIYREQYF.

There are a few counts of this clone. The V and J genes are TRBV29-1 and TRBJ2-5; D is undetermined. Germline V gene data show CDR1 as SQVTM and CDR2 as ANQGSEA. CDR3 length: 12 amino acids. V was cut by 4 bases and J by 2 bases, with 8 bases left in between. The CDR3 DNA reads as TGCAGCGTTGCGAGCGCACAAGAGACCCAGTACTTC. It specifies CSVASAQETQYF.

The chain carries TRBV4-3 and TRBJ1-2; D not certain. Germline CDR1 LGHNA, CDR2 YSLEER. The V end lost 0 bases, the J end lost 8 bases, and 19 bases lay between the germline ends. This CDR3 spans 16 amino acids. CDR3 loop: CASSQEIQASRGGYTF. DNA of the CDR3: TGCGCCAGCAGCCAAGAGATTCAGGCCAGCCGGGGAGGCTACACCTTC.

This sequence joins TRBV11-2 and TRBJ2-5; 9 positions agree with TRBD2. The CDR3 runs 15 residues. The V gene's germline CDR1 is SGHAT and CDR2 FQNNGV. The V and J ends lost 5 bases and 4 bases, in that order; junction bases with no gene match: 8. The CDR3 nucleotides read TGTGCCAGCAGCCTTAGACTAGCGGTCGGAGAGACCCAGTACTTC. It yields the protein CASSLRLAVGETQYF.

This chain joins TRBV9 and TRBJ2-6, with D tentatively TRBD1 (5 bases). Germline CDR1 SGDLS, CDR2 YYNGEE. CDR3 length equals 17 residues. V was pared by 3 bases and J by 0 bases, with 13 bases between. The CDR3 nucleotides are TGTGCCAGCAGCGCTCAACCCCAGGGCTCTGGGGCCAACGTCCTGACTTTC. Translation: CASSAQPQGSGANVLTF. The full variable domain, rest sourced from reference TRBV9 and TRBJ2-6, is DSGVTQTPKHLITATGQRVTLRCSPRSGDLSVYWYQQSLDQGLQFLIQYYNGEERAKGNILERFSAQQFPDLHSELNLSSLELGDSALYFCASSAQPQGSGANVLTFGAGSRLTVL.

This chain uses TRBV11-3 with TRBJ2-5; D is possibly TRBD2 (5 bases). CDR1 and CDR2 (germline): SGHNT, YENEEA. V lost 0 bases, J lost 6 bases, and 11 bases lay in between. This CDR3 contains 14 residues. In DNA, the CDR3 is TGTGCCAGCAGCTTAGATCGGGGTGTGAAGACCCAGTACTTC. The encoded protein is CASSLDRGVKTQYF.

This clone was found once. The chain links TRBV9 to TRBJ2-2; TRBD2 matches at 10 bases. The CDR3 contains 18 residues. The germline V gene has CDR1 SGDLS and CDR2 YYNGEE. V gave up 1 base and J gave up 4 bases; unmatched junction bases: 10. CDR3 in amino acids: CASSVSLAGEKITGELFF. CDR3 bases: TGTGCCAGCAGCGTATCCCTAGCGGGGGAAAAAATCACCGGGGAGCTGTTTTTT.

The rearrangement links TRBV6-1 to TRBJ1-2, with a tentative D call TRBD1 (5 bases). The germline V and J ends were trimmed by 6 bases and 3 bases, with 8 bases remaining between them. Per germline, CDR1 MNHNS and CDR2 SASEGT. CDR3 length equals 12 residues. CDR3 sequence reads: CASRTAYYGYTF. The DNA for the CDR3 is TGTGCCAGCAGGACAGCTTACTATGGCTACACCTTC.

The chain recombines TRBV19 with TRBJ1-5, with D possibly being TRBD1 (5 bases). The CDR3 extends over 13 amino acids. Germline values: CDR1 LNHDA, CDR2 SQIVND (reference sequence). Trimming stripped 8 bases from V and 4 bases from J, with 12 bases between. The CDR3 nucleotides are TGTGCCAGTGGTCAACAGGTTAATCAGCCCCAGCATTTT. Its protein product is CASGQQVNQPQHF.

This chain links TRBV13 with TRBJ2-1, with a tentative D call TRBD2 (6 bases). This CDR3 spans 15 amino acids. Trimming took 4 bases from V and 10 from J, leaving 20 bases between them. CDR1 PRHDT and CDR2 FYEKMQ come from the germline V gene (reference sequence). CDR3 in amino acids: CASSSFGGPPSEQFF. CDR3 bases: TGTGCCAGCAGCTCCTTTGGAGGGCCTCCCAGCGAGCAGTTCTTC.

A few counts support this clone. The V call is TRBV18, the J call TRBJ2-7; TRBD2 matches 8 bases. The ends lost 3 bases at V and 0 bases at J; junction bases unmatched: 10. The CDR3 covers 17 residues. CDR1 KGHSH and CDR2 LQKENI come from the germline V gene. In DNA, the CDR3 is TGTGCCAGCTCACCCGAGTCGCCTAGCGGGTCCTCCTACGAGCAGTACTTC. It yields the protein CASSPESPSGSSYEQYF. The full variable domain, its missing parts supplied by reference TRBV18 and TRBJ2-7, is NAGVMQNPRHLVRRRGQEARLRCSPMKGHSHVYWYRQLPEEGLKFMVYLQKENIIDESGMPKERFSAEFPKEGPSILRIQQVVRGDSAAYFCASSPESPSGSSYEQYFGPGTRLTVT.

The chain uses TRBV2 and TRBJ1-4; TRBD1 might be the D (5 bases). CDR1 is SNHLY, CDR2 FYNNEI, per germline. CDR3 length: 15 amino acids. V lost 0 bases to trimming and J lost 3 bases, with 8 bases between them. As DNA, the CDR3 is TGTGCCAGCAGTGAAGCGGGGGGGTCTAATGAAAAACTGTTTTTT. Its protein is CASSEAGGSNEKLFF. Supplemented by reference TRBV2 and TRBJ1-4, the full variable domain reads EPEVTQTPSHQVTQMGQEVILRCVPISNHLYFYWYRQILGQKVEFLVSFYNNEISEKSEIFDDQFSVERPDGSNFTLKIRSTKLEDSAMYFCASSEAGGSNEKLFFGSGTQLSVL.

To note about this clone: Additional DNA sequences in this sample encode the identical CDR3. This chain links TRBV18 with TRBJ1-1; D unclear. The CDR3 loop spans 15 amino acids. The germline V and J ends were trimmed by 1 base and 0 bases, with 9 bases remaining between them. Germline CDR1 KGHSH, CDR2 LQKENI. This chain's CDR3 is CASSPRQEMNTEAFF. The DNA of the CDR3 is TGTGCCAGCTCACCACGTCAGGAAATGAACACTGAAGCTTTCTTT.

V is TRBV28 and J is TRBJ2-5; 8 positions match TRBD1. V lost 3 bases and J lost 7; bases outside the gene matches: 10. CDR3 length equals 15 residues. Germline V gene sequence: CDR1 MDHEN, CDR2 SYDVKM. The CDR3 here is CASSFIQGGMGTQYF. The CDR3, as DNA: TGTGCCAGCAGTTTCATACAGGGGGGCATGGGGACCCAGTACTTC. The whole variable domain, filled in from reference TRBV28 and TRBJ2-5, reads DVKVTQSSRYLVKRTGEKVFLECVQDMDHENMFWYRQDPGLGLRLIYFSYDVKMKEKGDIPEGYSVSREKKERFSLILESASTNQTSMYLCASSFIQGGMGTQYFGPGTRLLVL.

This chain joins TRBV9 and TRBJ2-3, with D tentatively TRBD2 (5 bases). CDR1 and CDR2 (germline): SGDLS, YYNGEE. V gave up 2 bases and J gave up 1 base, with 11 bases separating them. The CDR3 has 15 residues. The chain's CDR3 is CASSVFGGGTDTQYF. The CDR3, as DNA: TGTGCCAGCAGCGTTTTCGGAGGAGGCACAGATACGCAGTATTTT.

The rearrangement links TRBV7-2 to TRBJ2-5; a possible D gene is TRBD1 (5 bases). V lost 5 bases to trimming and J lost 2 bases, with 15 bases between them. This CDR3 comprises 15 residues. Germline V CDR1 and CDR2: SGHTA, FQGNSA. The CDR3 bases are TGTGCCAGCAGCCCTCCCGAAGGGGTTCAAGAGACCCAGTACTTC. It is translated as CASSPPEGVQETQYF.

This clone was counted a few times. V gene TRBV9 combines with J gene TRBJ1-1; D possibly corresponds to TRBD1 (5 bases). Trimming shortened V by 0 bases and J by 1 base, and 13 bases separated the two germline ends. The CDR3 sequence is 16 residues long. Germline CDR1 is SGDLS and CDR2 is YYNGEE. CDR3 sequence: CASSVEYRGGNTEAFF. The CDR3 DNA reads TGTGCCAGCAGCGTAGAATATCGGGGGGGGAACACTGAAGCTTTCTTT.

The V call is TRBV19, the J call TRBJ2-1, with 8 bases matching TRBD2. V was pared by 5 bases and J by 0 bases, with 6 bases of the junction left unmatched. There are 16 residues in the CDR3. In germline, CDR1 is LNHDA, CDR2 SQIVND (reference sequence). The CDR3, as DNA: TGTGCCAGTAGTGCCTATAGCGGGACCTCCTACAATGAGCAGTTCTTC. It encodes CASSAYSGTSYNEQFF.

J is TRBJ2-5 and V is TRBV28; 7 bases map to TRBD2. This CDR3 comprises 15 residues. The V and J ends lost 5 bases and 2 bases, in that order; junction bases with no gene match: 8. The germline V gene encodes CDR1 MDHEN and CDR2 SYDVKM. The DNA of the CDR3 is TGTGCCAGCAGTAAAGGGACTACGATACAAGAGACCCAGTACTTC. Translation: CASSKGTTIQETQYF. The variable domain in full, with the rest retrieved from reference TRBV28 and TRBJ2-5, is DVKVTQSSRYLVKRTGEKVFLECVQDMDHENMFWYRQDPGLGLRLIYFSYDVKMKEKGDIPEGYSVSREKKERFSLILESASTNQTSMYLCASSKGTTIQETQYFGPGTRLLVL.

This chain links TRBV27 with TRBJ1-1, with 8 bases identical to TRBD1. Looked up from germline, CDR1 is MNHEY and CDR2 is SMNVEV (reference sequence). The CDR3 spans 16 residues. V shed 5 bases and J 0 bases; nucleotides not matched to a gene: 8. DNA for the CDR3: TGTGCCAGCAGTCCATCGACAGGGGAGGTGAACACTGAAGCTTTCTTT. It yields the protein CASSPSTGEVNTEAFF.